The source of this T cell receptor (beta chain) is a study of blood T cell repertoires in COVID-19. At the level of the study: The United States, Italy and Spain provided the acute and convalescent COVID-19 samples.

There are 16 residues in the CDR3. Germline assignment: CDR1 SGHRS and CDR2 YFSETQ. Losses at the gene ends were 4 bases for V and 4 bases for J; bases not matched to a gene: 6. This clone was detected once. As processed by the authors: Amplification with reference gene primers provided the estimates of nucleated cell counts. Assay used: immunoSEQ multiplex PCR; TCRdb lists only in-frame clones, some missing. The V and J calls and clone size come from that table; D and trimming were worked out from the DNA. Of over 250,000 clones listed, roughly 85% are singletons. The sequence was collected from a woman in her 70s with acute or convalescent COVID-19. Source material: peripheral blood. This chain connects TRBV5-1 to TRBJ2-3; 13 nucleotides align to TRBD2. CDR3 in amino acids: CASSLTSGGAADTQYF. The CDR3 DNA is TGCGCCAGCAGCCTAACTAGCGGGGGGGCCGCAGATACGCAGTATTTT.